Each of the 27 T cell receptor beta chains below was sequenced from the same sample in a study of control samples from healthy donors and cancer patients (TCRdb year 2020). The library was produced with the immunoSEQ multiplex PCR assay. Not all clones reach the TCRdb copy of this immuneACCESS table, which keeps in-frame sequences only. Checked studies attribute under half of the gap to unresolved V genes and leave the rest unexplained. The sample contains roughly 120,000 clones, around 89% of them found a single time. Almost 40% of the sample is taken by the ten largest. The sequenced sample was blood. Receptors were obtained from a man between 45 and 60 years old in good health.

This chain links TRBV6-6 with TRBJ1-2; 7 bases line up with TRBD1. The trim removed 8 bases at V and 2 bases at J, leaving 11 bases unmatched. The germline CDR1 and CDR2 sequences are MNHNY and SVGAGI (reference sequence). The CDR3 contains 15 residues. This CDR3 reads CASARYLQGNYGYTF. The CDR3 coding sequence is TGTGCCAGCGCCCGCTATTTACAGGGGAACTATGGCTACACCTTC.

In its sample, this clone was seen a few times. This rearrangement joins TRBV29-1 to TRBJ1-1; D is ambiguous. V lost 3 bases, J lost 1 base, and 9 bases lay in between. In germline, CDR1 is SQVTM, CDR2 ANQGSEA. The CDR3 contains 13 residues. DNA of the CDR3: TGCAGCGTTGAGACTACCTCGAACACTGAAGCTTTCTTT. Encoded protein: CSVETTSNTEAFF.

The V gene is TRBV3-1 (or the pseudogene TRBV3-2), the J gene TRBJ2-5, with a weak D call TRBD1 (5 bases). CDR1 is LGHDT and CDR2 is YNNKEL in the germline V gene (reference sequence). Trimming took off 1 base at V and 2 bases at J, with 11 bases between the two ends. This CDR3 is built from 15 residues. The CDR3 DNA reads as TGTGCCAGCAGCCAAGTAAGCAGGGCGCAAGAGACCCAGTACTTC. This codes for CASSQVSRAQETQYF.

This chain uses TRBV7-9 with TRBJ1-2, with 7 positions matching TRBD1. Germline V gene lookup returns CDR1 SEHNR and CDR2 FQNEAQ (reference sequence). The J segment lost 2 bases and the V segment lost 4 bases, leaving 10 bases of the junction unmatched. The CDR3 has 16 residues. The CDR3 is CASSSAGTDYNYGYTF. CDR3 DNA: TGTGCCAGCAGCTCCGCCGGGACAGATTACAACTATGGCTACACCTTC.

The V call is TRBV7-9, the J call TRBJ2-1; D not resolved. There are 17 residues in the CDR3. Trimming stripped 0 bases from V and 1 base from J, with 13 bases between. CDR1 SEHNR and CDR2 FQNEAQ come from the germline V gene (reference sequence). This chain's CDR3 is CASSLALGQQSYNEQFF. The CDR3 bases are TGTGCCAGCAGCTTAGCGCTAGGGCAGCAATCCTACAATGAGCAGTTCTTC.

The rearrangement uses TRBV4-1 and TRBJ1-2; D may be TRBD1 (6 bases). The germline gives CDR1 MGHRA, CDR2 YSYEKL. This CDR3 contains 18 residues. With 0 bases removed from V and 5 bases from J, the gap between germline ends came to 22 bases. CDR3 nucleotides: TGCGCCAGCAGCCAAGAAAGCGGGCAGGGGTGGGACCCGTATGGCTACACCTTC. It yields the protein CASSQESGQGWDPYGYTF.

CDR3 region: CASSSYRGEQYF. The CDR3 region has the DNA TGTGCCAGCAGCTCGTACAGGGGCGAGCAGTACTTC. The chain employs TRBV7-2 and TRBJ2-7, with TRBD1 matching 7 bases. V lost 4 bases and J lost 6; bases outside the gene matches: 3. This CDR3 spans 12 amino acids. Germline-derived CDR1 and CDR2 are SGHTA and FQGNSA.

This clone was seen once. The chain combines TRBV5-1 with TRBJ2-5; 8 bases match TRBD2. The CDR3 is 14 amino acids. V shed 4 bases and J 5 bases; nucleotides not matched to a gene: 7. The germline V gene encodes CDR1 SGHRS and CDR2 YFSETQ. CDR3 sequence reads: CASSLRGVAETQYF. The CDR3 DNA reads TGCGCCAGCAGCCTGCGGGGGGTGGCGGAGACCCAGTACTTC.

The DNA for the CDR3 is TGCGCCAGCAGCCAAGATATACTTCGGGCCCAGGGGGCGAGCTCCTACGAGCAGTACTTC. Its protein product is CASSQDILRAQGASSYEQYF. This chain joins TRBV4-3 and TRBJ2-7; 8 bases fit TRBD1. CDR1 and CDR2 (germline): LGHNA, YSLEER. V was clipped by 0 bases and J by 0 bases; unmatched bases: 16. The CDR3 length is 20 residues.

This chain links TRBV4-3 with TRBJ2-7; 7 bases align to TRBD1. V was pared by 1 base and J by 6 bases, with 6 bases of the junction left unmatched. The CDR3 totals 14 residues. From germline, CDR1 is LGHNA and CDR2 YSLEER. As DNA, the CDR3 is TGCGCCAGCAGCCAAGCAACAGGGGTGGGCGAGCAGTACTTC. It yields the protein CASSQATGVGEQYF.

V gene TRBV7-8 combines with J gene TRBJ2-5; the D gene is possibly TRBD1 (6 bases). Germline values: CDR1 SGHVS, CDR2 FQNEAQ. This CDR3 has 12 residues. V was clipped by 3 bases and J by 4 bases, with 6 bases between them. In DNA form, the CDR3 reads TGTGCCAGCAGCTTGGACAGAGAGACCCAGTACTTC. This gives the protein CASSLDRETQYF.

The chain links TRBV5-6 to TRBJ1-1; 10 bases are shared with TRBD1. Germline values: CDR1 SGHDT, CDR2 YYEEEE. The CDR3 is 15 residues long. Trimming at V came to 1 base and at J to 4 bases, leaving 4 bases not matched to a gene. The CDR3 reads CASSLWTGGRTEAFF. CDR3 DNA sequence: TGTGCCAGCAGCTTGTGGACAGGGGGACGCACTGAAGCTTTCTTT.

The chain links TRBV27 to TRBJ2-7, with 9 bases that match TRBD1. There are 13 residues in the CDR3. Germline CDR1 reads MNHEY; CDR2 reads SMNVEV (reference sequence). Losses at the gene ends were 3 bases for V and 4 bases for J; bases not matched to a gene: 1. The CDR3 DNA follows: TGTGCCAGCAGTTTGGGGACAGGGTACGAGCAGTACTTC. This codes for CASSLGTGYEQYF.

The gene calls are TRBV18 and TRBJ2-1, with TRBD2 matching over 8 bases. Germline V CDR1 and CDR2: KGHSH, LQKENI. The ends lost 3 bases at V and 7 bases at J; junction bases unmatched: 5. The CDR3 spans 14 residues. The CDR3 here is CASSPLTSVNEQFF. The CDR3 DNA reads as TGTGCCAGCTCACCGTTGACTAGCGTTAATGAGCAGTTCTTC.

The CDR3 region is CSVEKQGGGYTF. The CDR3 coding sequence is TGCAGCGTTGAAAAACAGGGGGGAGGCTACACCTTC. The chain has TRBV29-1 and TRBJ1-2; 8 nucleotides line up with TRBD1. Trimming removed 2 bases from V and 8 bases from J; junction bases left unmatched: 4. In germline, CDR1 is SQVTM, CDR2 ANQGSEA. The CDR3 runs to 12 residues.

The chain uses TRBV30 and TRBJ1-1; no clear D. This CDR3 spans 13 amino acids. Trimming shortened V by 2 bases and J by 0 bases, and 7 bases separated the two germline ends. Germline CDR1 GTSNPN, CDR2 SVGIG (reference sequence). The CDR3 is CAWSLDMNTEAFF. CDR3 nucleotide sequence: TGTGCCTGGAGTTTAGACATGAACACTGAAGCTTTCTTT.

This sequence joins TRBV30 and TRBJ1-6; unclear D gene. Germline V gives CDR1 GTSNPN, CDR2 SVGIG (reference sequence). The germline V and J ends were trimmed by 0 bases and 9 bases, with 6 bases remaining between them. The CDR3 contains 12 residues. In DNA form, the CDR3 reads TGTGCCTGGAGTGTAGGCGGTTCACCCCTCCACTTT. Translating gives CAWSVGGSPLHF.

The CDR3: CASSYIGLYGYTF. In nucleotides, the CDR3 is TGTGCCAGCAGTTACATAGGGTTGTATGGCTACACCTTC. V is TRBV6-5 and J is TRBJ1-2; D is ambiguous. The CDR3 contains 13 residues. Trimming removed 2 bases at V and 5 bases at J, with 9 bases between. Per germline, CDR1 MNHEY and CDR2 SVGAGI.

The chain uses TRBV19 and TRBJ1-5; D may be TRBD1 (6 bases). Trimming removed 1 base from V and 0 bases from J, with 10 bases in between. The germline CDR1 and CDR2 sequences are LNHDA and SQIVND (reference sequence). This CDR3 has 16 amino acids. The CDR3 loop reads CASSIGDIHSNQPQHF. CDR3 nucleotides: TGTGCCAGTAGTATAGGGGACATTCATAGCAATCAGCCCCAGCATTTT.

This chain connects TRBV19 to TRBJ1-5; D gene uncertain. Between the trimmed V and J ends, which lost 3 bases and 0 bases, there was a span of 9 bases. This CDR3 has 15 amino acids. Germline-derived CDR1 and CDR2 are LNHDA and SQIVND (reference sequence). The CDR3 reads CASSMAVYSNQPQHF. DNA of the CDR3: TGTGCCAGTAGTATGGCCGTATATAGCAATCAGCCCCAGCATTTT. The complete variable domain, with remaining parts taken from reference TRBV19 and TRBJ1-5, reads DGGITQSPKYLFRKEGQNVTLSCEQNLNHDAMYWYRQDPGQGLRLIYYSQIVNDFQKGDIAEGYSVSREKKESFPLTVTSAQKNPTAFYLCASSMAVYSNQPQHFGDGTRLSIL.

The V and J genes are TRBV7-2 and TRBJ2-5; D is possibly TRBD2 (6 bases). The germline CDR1 and CDR2 sequences are SGHTA and FQGNSA. The CDR3 contains 14 residues. V was shortened by 4 bases and J by 5 bases, with 14 bases between the two germline ends. The CDR3 DNA reads as TGTGCCAGCAGCTCCGTCTATGGGAGGGAGACCCAGTACTTC. It yields the protein CASSSVYGRETQYF.

The V gene is TRBV4-2, the J gene TRBJ1-2; 7 nucleotides match TRBD1. V lost 4 bases to trimming and J lost 0 bases; unmatched junction nucleotides: 5. CDR3 length: 15 amino acids. Germline CDR1 is LGHNA and CDR2 is YNFKEQ. The CDR3 here is CASSRGQGANYGYTF. The CDR3 DNA follows: TGTGCCAGCAGCCGGGGGCAGGGGGCTAACTATGGCTACACCTTC.

The CDR3: CASTPLGGSYEQYF. DNA of the CDR3: TGTGCCAGCACTCCGTTGGGCGGCTCCTACGAGCAGTACTTC. The gene calls are TRBV5-6 and TRBJ2-7; D not resolved. The CDR3 covers 14 residues. Germline assignment: CDR1 SGHDT and CDR2 YYEEEE. The V gene lost 6 bases and the J gene lost 0 bases, with 13 bases spanning the gap.

The V gene is TRBV13, the J gene TRBJ2-2; no definite D call. Per germline, CDR1 PRHDT and CDR2 FYEKMQ (reference sequence). Trimming pared 3 bases from V and 4 bases from J, leaving 6 bases between. The CDR3 has 13 residues. CDR3 residues: CASSFGITGELFF. The CDR3 bases are TGTGCCAGCAGCTTTGGGATCACCGGGGAGCTGTTTTTT.

V usage is TRBV5-1 and J usage is TRBJ1-1; 10 bases match TRBD1. Trimming cost V 3 bases and J 4 bases; bases outside gene matches: 6. CDR3 size: 15 residues. Germline V lookup: CDR1 SGHRS, CDR2 YFSETQ. The CDR3 DNA is TGCGCCAGCAGCTCCAGGACAGGGGGGATCACTGAAGCTTTCTTT. Its protein is CASSSRTGGITEAFF.

This clone was recorded a few times. The V and J genes are TRBV2 and TRBJ1-4; weak D call: TRBD1 (6 bases). In germline, CDR1 is SNHLY, CDR2 FYNNEI. This CDR3 is 14 amino acids long. Trimming stripped 2 bases from V and 8 bases from J, with 12 bases between. Here the CDR3 reads CASSERGAREKLFF. CDR3 nucleotides: TGTGCCAGCAGTGAAAGGGGGGCAAGAGAAAAACTGTTTTTT.

The gene calls are TRBV12-3 or TRBV12-4 and TRBJ1-1; a weak D match, TRBD1 (5 bases). The V end lost 10 bases, the J end lost 5 bases, and 11 bases lay between the germline ends. CDR3 size: 11 residues. DNA of the CDR3: TGTGCCACCGGCGGGGGGACTGAAGCTTTCTTT. Translated, it gives CATGGGTEAFF.